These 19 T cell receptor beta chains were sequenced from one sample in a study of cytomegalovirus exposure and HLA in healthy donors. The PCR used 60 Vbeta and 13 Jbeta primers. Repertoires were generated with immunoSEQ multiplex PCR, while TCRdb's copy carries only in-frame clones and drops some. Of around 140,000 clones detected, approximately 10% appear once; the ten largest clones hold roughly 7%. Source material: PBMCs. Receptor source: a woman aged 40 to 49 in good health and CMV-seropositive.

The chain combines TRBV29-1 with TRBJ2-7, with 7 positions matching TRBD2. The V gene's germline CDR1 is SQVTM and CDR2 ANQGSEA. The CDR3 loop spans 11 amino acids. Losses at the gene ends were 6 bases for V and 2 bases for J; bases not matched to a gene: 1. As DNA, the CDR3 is TGCAGCGTCGGACTAGCCTACGAGCAGTACTTC. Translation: CSVGLAYEQYF.

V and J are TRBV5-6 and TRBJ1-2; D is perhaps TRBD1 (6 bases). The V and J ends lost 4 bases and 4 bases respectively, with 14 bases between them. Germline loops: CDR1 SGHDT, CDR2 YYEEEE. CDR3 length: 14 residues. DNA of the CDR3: TGTGCCAGCAGCCCCCGGACAGCTCTCTATGGCTACACCTTC. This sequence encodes CASSPRTALYGYTF.

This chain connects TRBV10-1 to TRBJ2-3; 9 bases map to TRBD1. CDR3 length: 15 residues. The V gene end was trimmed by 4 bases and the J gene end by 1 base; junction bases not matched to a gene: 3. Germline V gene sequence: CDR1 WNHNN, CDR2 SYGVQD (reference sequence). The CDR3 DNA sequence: TGCGCCAGCAGTGGAACAGGGGGCGGCACAGATACGCAGTATTTT. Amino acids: CASSGTGGGTDTQYF.

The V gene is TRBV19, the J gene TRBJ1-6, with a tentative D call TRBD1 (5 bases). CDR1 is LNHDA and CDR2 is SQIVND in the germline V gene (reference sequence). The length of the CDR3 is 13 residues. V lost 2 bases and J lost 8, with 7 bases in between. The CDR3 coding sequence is TGTGCCAGTAGTATAACCAGGGATTCACCCCTCCACTTT. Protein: CASSITRDSPLHF. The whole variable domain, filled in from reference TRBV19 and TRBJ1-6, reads DGGITQSPKYLFRKEGQNVTLSCEQNLNHDAMYWYRQDPGQGLRLIYYSQIVNDFQKGDIAEGYSVSREKKESFPLTVTSAQKNPTAFYLCASSITRDSPLHFGNGTRLTVT.

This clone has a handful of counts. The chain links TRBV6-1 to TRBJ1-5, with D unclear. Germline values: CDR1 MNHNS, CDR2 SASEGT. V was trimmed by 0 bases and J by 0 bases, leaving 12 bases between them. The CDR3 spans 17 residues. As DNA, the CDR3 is TGTGCCAGCAGTGAAGCATCCCCCAGGAATAGCAATCAGCCCCAGCATTTT. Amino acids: CASSEASPRNSNQPQHF.

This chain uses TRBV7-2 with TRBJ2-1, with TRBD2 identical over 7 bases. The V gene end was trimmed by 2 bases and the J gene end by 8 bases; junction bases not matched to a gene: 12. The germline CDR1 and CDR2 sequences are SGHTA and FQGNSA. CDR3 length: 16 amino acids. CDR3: CASSLLGWTSVHEQFF. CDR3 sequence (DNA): TGTGCCAGCAGCTTACTGGGCTGGACTAGTGTCCATGAGCAGTTCTTC.

CDR3 bases: TGTGCCAGCTTGCGCAGCGGGGCTGAGAACTATGGCTACACCTTC. It yields the protein CASLRSGAENYGYTF. The chain is built from TRBV7-9 and TRBJ1-2; a weak D match, TRBD1 (5 bases). V gave up 8 bases and J gave up 2 bases, with 18 bases separating them. CDR1 is SEHNR and CDR2 is FQNEAQ in the germline V gene (reference sequence). The CDR3 extends over 15 amino acids.

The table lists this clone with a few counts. CDR3 region: CASSLQGSYGYTF. CDR3 bases: TGTGCCAGCAGCTTACAGGGGAGCTATGGCTACACCTTC. J is TRBJ1-2 and V is TRBV5-4; 7 bases agree with TRBD1. With 2 bases clipped from V and 4 bases from J, the junction kept 2 bases outside the gene matches. Germline V gives CDR1 SGHNT, CDR2 YYREEE (reference sequence). The CDR3 length is 13 residues.

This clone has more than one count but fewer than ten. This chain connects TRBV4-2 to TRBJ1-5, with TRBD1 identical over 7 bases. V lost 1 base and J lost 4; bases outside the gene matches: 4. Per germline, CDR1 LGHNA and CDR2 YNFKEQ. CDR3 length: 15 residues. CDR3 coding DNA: TGTGCCAGCAGCCAAGGGACAGGTGTTAATCAGCCCCAGCATTTT. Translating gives CASSQGTGVNQPQHF.

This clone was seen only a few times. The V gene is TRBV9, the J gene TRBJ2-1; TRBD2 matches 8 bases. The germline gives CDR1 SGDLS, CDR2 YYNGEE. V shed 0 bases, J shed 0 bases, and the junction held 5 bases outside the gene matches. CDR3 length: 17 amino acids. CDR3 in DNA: TGTGCCAGCAGCGTAGGGGCTAGCGGGCCCTCCTACAATGAGCAGTTCTTC. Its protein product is CASSVGASGPSYNEQFF.

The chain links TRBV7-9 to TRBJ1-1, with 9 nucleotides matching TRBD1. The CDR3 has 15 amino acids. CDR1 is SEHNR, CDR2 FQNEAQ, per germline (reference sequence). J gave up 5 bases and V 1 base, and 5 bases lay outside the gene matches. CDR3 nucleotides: TGTGCCAGCAGCTTAGAGAGACAGGGGGGAACTGAAGCTTTCTTT. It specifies CASSLERQGGTEAFF.

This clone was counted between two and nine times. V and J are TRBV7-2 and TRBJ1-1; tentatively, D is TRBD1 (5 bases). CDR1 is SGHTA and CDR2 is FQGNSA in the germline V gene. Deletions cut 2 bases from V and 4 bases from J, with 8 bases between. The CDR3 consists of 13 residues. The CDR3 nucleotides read TGTGCCAGCAGCTTATCGGGGGGCACTGAAGCTTTCTTT. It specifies CASSLSGGTEAFF.

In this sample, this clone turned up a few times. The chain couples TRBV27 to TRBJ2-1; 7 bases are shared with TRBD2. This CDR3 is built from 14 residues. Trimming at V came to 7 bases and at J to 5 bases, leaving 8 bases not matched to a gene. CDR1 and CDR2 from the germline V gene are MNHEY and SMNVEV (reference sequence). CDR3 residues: CASTPSGFHNEQFF. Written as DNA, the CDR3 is TGTGCCAGCACCCCTAGCGGTTTTCACAATGAGCAGTTCTTC.

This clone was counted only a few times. Here the CDR3 reads CASSPGRTSGGYQETQYF. The CDR3 DNA sequence: TGCGCCAGCAGCCCGGGGCGGACTAGCGGAGGGTACCAAGAGACCCAGTACTTC. The genes are TRBV5-1 and TRBJ2-5; the match to TRBD2 covers 10 bases. J gave up 0 bases and V 4 bases, and 12 bases lay outside the gene matches. The CDR3 covers 18 residues. CDR1 SGHRS and CDR2 YFSETQ come from the germline V gene.

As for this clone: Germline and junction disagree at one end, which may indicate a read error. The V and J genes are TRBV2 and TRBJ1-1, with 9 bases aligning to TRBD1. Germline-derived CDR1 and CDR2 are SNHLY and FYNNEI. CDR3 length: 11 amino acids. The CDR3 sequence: CASSEGTGSTF. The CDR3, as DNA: TGTGCCAGCAGTGAGGGGACAGGGAGTACCTTT.

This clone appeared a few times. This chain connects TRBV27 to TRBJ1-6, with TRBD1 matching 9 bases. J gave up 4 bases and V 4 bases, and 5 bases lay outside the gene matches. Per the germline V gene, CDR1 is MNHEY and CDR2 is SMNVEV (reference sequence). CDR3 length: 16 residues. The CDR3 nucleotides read TGTGCCAGCAGTTCGGGACAGGGCGCATATAATTCACCCCTCCACTTT. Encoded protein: CASSSGQGAYNSPLHF.

As DNA, the CDR3 is TGTGCCAGCAGCTTAGGCAGGGTCGAGCAGTACTTC. It is translated as CASSLGRVEQYF. The chain joins TRBV11-2 to TRBJ2-7; D possibly corresponds to TRBD1 (5 bases). Per the germline V gene, CDR1 is SGHAT and CDR2 is FQNNGV. This CDR3 has 12 amino acids. Trimming pared 1 base from V and 6 bases from J, leaving 7 bases between.

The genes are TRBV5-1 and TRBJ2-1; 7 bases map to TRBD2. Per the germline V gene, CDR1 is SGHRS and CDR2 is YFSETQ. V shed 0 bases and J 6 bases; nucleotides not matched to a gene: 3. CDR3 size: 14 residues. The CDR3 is CASSLEGRGNEQFF. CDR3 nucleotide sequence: TGCGCCAGCAGCTTGGAAGGGAGGGGCAATGAGCAGTTCTTC.

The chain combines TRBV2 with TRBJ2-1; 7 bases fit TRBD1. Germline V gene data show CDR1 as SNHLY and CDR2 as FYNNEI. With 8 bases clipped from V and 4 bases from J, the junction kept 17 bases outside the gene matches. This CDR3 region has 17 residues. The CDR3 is CASFFSSLGTEYNEQFF. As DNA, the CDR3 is TGTGCCAGCTTTTTCAGTAGTCTTGGGACAGAATACAATGAGCAGTTCTTC.